Listed below are T cell receptor beta chains from one sample, sequenced in a study of type 1 and type 2 diabetes patients. TCRdb re-called the multiplex PCR reads with MiXCR, one entry per CDR3 protein. The sample holds about 290,000 distinct CDR3 sequences; roughly 48% are singletons and the top ten take 12% to 15%. Sequenced input: peripheral blood mononuclear cells (PBMCs). These receptors came from a young man with type 2 diabetes. Both conserved end residues are part of each CDR3. The order of the fields is clone size, V gene, J gene, D gene, CDR3 protein, CDR3 DNA. A D gene is named only where the DNA matches it firmly. Only some rows state a clone size, as once, few, many or a class for expanded clones.

many	TRBV10-3	TRBJ1-1	.	CAIGSENTEAFF	TGTGCCATCGGAAGCGAAAACACTGAAGCTTTCTTT
many	TRBV19	TRBJ2-2	.	CASSVGGVELFF	TGTGCCAGTAGTGTGGGAGGCGTGGAGCTGTTTTTT
.	TRBV20-1	TRBJ1-4	.	CSAFREANEKLFF	TGCAGCGCTTTTAGGGAAGCTAATGAAAAACTGTTTTTT
.	TRBV4-3	TRBJ1-6	.	CASSQVPGSDNSPLHF	TGCGCCAGCAGCCAAGTTCCCGGTTCCGATAATTCACCCCTCCACTTT
.	TRBV6-4	TRBJ2-5	TRBD2	CASRASGKETQYF	TGTGCCAGCAGGGCTAGCGGTAAAGAGACCCAGTACTTC
.	TRBV5-1	TRBJ2-7	.	CASSARGYENSEQYF	TGCGCCAGCAGCGCGCGGGGATACGAGAACTCCGAGCAGTACTTC
.	TRBV2	TRBJ1-6	.	CASRIQPEANSPLHF	TGTGCCAGCCGGATCCAACCCGAGGCTAATTCACCCCTCCACTTT
.	TRBV27	TRBJ2-1	TRBD2	CASRGYSGRSSYNEQFF	TGTGCCAGCAGGGGCTATAGCGGGAGGTCCTCCTACAATGAGCAGTTCTTC
.	TRBV20-1	TRBJ2-1	TRBD1	CSARTGTGEVEQFF	TGCAGTGCTAGAACCGGGACAGGGGAGGTTGAGCAGTTCTTC
.	TRBV29-1	TRBJ2-3	.	CSVENQGADTQYF	TGCAGCGTTGAAAATCAGGGCGCAGATACGCAGTATTTT
.	TRBV6-5	TRBJ1-1	.	CAVGIFEAFF	TGTGCCGTCGGGATATTTGAAGCTTTCTTT
.	TRBV12-3/TRBV12-4	TRBJ2-1	TRBD2	CASSPRLAGVSEQFF	TGTGCCAGCAGTCCTAGACTAGCGGGAGTCAGTGAGCAGTTCTTC
.	TRBV7-3	TRBJ2-7	.	CASSLASFGEQYF	TGTGCCAGCAGCTTAGCCTCGTTTGGCGAGCAGTACTTC
.	TRBV6-5	TRBJ2-2	TRBD1	CASSRPTGTANTGELFF	TGTGCCAGCAGCCGGCCTACCGGGACAGCGAACACCGGGGAGCTGTTTTTT
few	TRBV7-3	TRBJ2-2	TRBD1	CASSPPRQGDPGELFF	TGTGCCAGCAGCCCACCTCGACAGGGGGATCCCGGGGAGCTGTTTTTT
once	TRBV6-5	TRBJ1-4	.	CASSSGPLGEKLFF	TGTGCCAGCAGTTCGGGGCCCCTAGGTGAAAAACTGTTTTTT
few	TRBV5-1	TRBJ2-7	TRBD1	CASSFITGGYEQYF	TGCGCCAGCAGCTTTATTACAGGGGGCTACGAGCAGTACTTC
once	TRBV28	TRBJ1-3	.	CGIRGGPDTIYF	TGTGGGATTAGGGGGGGCCCGGACACCATATATTTT
few	TRBV7-2	TRBJ1-1	TRBD1	CASSLAGDSRIRAFF	TGTGCCAGCAGCTTAGCTGGGGACAGTAGGATCCGAGCTTTCTTT
few	TRBV10-3	TRBJ1-5	.	CAISTGEPNQPQHF	TGTGCCATCAGTACCGGGGAACCAAATCAGCCCCAGCATTTT
.	TRBV25-1	TRBJ1-6	TRBD1	CASRQGIASPLHF	TGTGCCAGCAGACAGGGGATCGCTTCACCCCTCCACTTT
.	TRBV4-3	TRBJ2-3	.	CASSNQRDTQYF	TGCGCCAGCAGCAATCAGAGGGATACGCAGTATTTT